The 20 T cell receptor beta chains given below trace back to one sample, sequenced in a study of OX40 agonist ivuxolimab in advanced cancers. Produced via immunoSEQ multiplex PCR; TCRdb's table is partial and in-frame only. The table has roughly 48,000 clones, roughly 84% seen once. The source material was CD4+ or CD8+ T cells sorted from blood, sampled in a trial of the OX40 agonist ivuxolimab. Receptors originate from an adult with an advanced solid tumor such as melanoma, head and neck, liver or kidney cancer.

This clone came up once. The DNA for the CDR3 is TGTGCCAGCAGCTTGGCGGGTCAAGGGAAGCCCCAGCATTTT. The encoded protein is CASSLAGQGKPQHF. The genes are TRBV5-6 and TRBJ1-5, with unresolved D. Germline V lookup: CDR1 SGHDT, CDR2 YYEEEE. V lost 0 bases and J lost 8, with 12 bases in between. The CDR3 is 14 amino acids.

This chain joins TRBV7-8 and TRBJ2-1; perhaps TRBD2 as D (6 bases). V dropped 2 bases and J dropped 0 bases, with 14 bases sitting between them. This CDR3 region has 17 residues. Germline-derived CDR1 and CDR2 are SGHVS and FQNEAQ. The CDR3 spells CASSLFSGHSSYNEQFF. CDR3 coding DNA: TGTGCCAGCAGCTTATTTAGCGGCCACAGCTCCTACAATGAGCAGTTCTTC.

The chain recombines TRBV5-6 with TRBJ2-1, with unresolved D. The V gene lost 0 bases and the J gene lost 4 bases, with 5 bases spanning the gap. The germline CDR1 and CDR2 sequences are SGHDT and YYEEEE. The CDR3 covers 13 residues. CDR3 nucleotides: TGTGCCAGCAGCTTGGCTCTTTACAATGAGCAGTTCTTC. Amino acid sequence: CASSLALYNEQFF.

The CDR3 reads CASSFTSGGHSYEQYF. For the CDR3, the DNA is TGCGCCAGCAGCTTCACTAGCGGGGGCCACTCCTACGAGCAGTACTTC. The rearrangement joins TRBV5-1 to TRBJ2-7; 11 nucleotides align to TRBD2. Germline-derived CDR1 and CDR2 are SGHRS and YFSETQ. The CDR3 sequence is 16 residues long. V shed 2 bases and J 0 bases; nucleotides not matched to a gene: 4.

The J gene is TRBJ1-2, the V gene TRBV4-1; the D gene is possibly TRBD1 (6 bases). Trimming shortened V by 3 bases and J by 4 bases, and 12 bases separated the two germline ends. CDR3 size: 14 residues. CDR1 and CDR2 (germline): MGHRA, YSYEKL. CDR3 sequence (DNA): TGCGCCAGCAGCCAGAACTCGGGGGCCTATGGCTACACCTTC. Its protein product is CASSQNSGAYGYTF.

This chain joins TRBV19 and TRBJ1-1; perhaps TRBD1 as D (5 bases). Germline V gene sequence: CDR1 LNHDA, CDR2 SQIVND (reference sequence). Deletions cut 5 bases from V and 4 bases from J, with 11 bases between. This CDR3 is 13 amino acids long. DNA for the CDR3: TGTGCCAGTAGTTCCCCAGGGTTCACTGAAGCTTTCTTT. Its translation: CASSSPGFTEAFF. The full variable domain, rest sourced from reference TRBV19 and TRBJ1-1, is DGGITQSPKYLFRKEGQNVTLSCEQNLNHDAMYWYRQDPGQGLRLIYYSQIVNDFQKGDIAEGYSVSREKKESFPLTVTSAQKNPTAFYLCASSSPGFTEAFFGQGTRLTVV.

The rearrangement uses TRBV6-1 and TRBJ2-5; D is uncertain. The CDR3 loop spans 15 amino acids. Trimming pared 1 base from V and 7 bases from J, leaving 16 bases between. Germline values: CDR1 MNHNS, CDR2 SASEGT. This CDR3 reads CASSEVFGGLGTQYF. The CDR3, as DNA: TGTGCCAGCAGTGAAGTCTTCGGTGGGCTAGGGACCCAGTACTTC.

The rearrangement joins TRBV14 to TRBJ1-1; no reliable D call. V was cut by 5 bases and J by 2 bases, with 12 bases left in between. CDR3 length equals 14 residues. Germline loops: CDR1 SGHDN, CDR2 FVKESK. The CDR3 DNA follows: TGTGCCAGCAGCTTGATTTCGCGAAACACTGAAGCTTTCTTT. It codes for CASSLISRNTEAFF.

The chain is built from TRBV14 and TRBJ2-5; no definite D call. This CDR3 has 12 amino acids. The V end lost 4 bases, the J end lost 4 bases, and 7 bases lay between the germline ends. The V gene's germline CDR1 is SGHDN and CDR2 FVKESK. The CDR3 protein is CASSPARETQYF. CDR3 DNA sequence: TGTGCCAGCAGCCCAGCGCGAGAGACCCAGTACTTC.

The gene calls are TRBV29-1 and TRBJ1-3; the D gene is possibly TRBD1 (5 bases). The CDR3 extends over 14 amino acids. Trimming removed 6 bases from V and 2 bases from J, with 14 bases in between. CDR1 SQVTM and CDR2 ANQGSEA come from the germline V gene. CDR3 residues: CSVTDSEAGNTIYF. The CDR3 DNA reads TGCAGCGTCACCGACAGTGAGGCTGGAAACACCATATATTTT.

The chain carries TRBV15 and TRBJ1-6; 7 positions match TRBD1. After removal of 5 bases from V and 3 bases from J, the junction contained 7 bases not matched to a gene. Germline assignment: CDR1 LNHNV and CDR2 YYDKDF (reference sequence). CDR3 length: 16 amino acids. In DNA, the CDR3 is TGTGCCACCAGCGATCCAGGGGGAGGCTATAATTCACCCCTCCACTTT. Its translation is CATSDPGGGYNSPLHF.

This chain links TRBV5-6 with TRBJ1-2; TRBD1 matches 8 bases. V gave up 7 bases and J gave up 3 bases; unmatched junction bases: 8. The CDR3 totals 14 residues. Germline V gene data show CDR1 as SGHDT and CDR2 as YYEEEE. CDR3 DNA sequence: TGTGCCAGCGGGTTAATACAGGGGGACTATGGCTACACCTTC. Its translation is CASGLIQGDYGYTF. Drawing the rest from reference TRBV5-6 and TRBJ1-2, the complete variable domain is DAGVTQSPTHLIKTRGQQVTLRCSPKSGHDTVSWYQQALGQGPQFIFQYYEEEERQRGNFPDRFSGHQFPNYSSELNVNALLLGDSALYLCASGLIQGDYGYTFGSGTRLTVV.

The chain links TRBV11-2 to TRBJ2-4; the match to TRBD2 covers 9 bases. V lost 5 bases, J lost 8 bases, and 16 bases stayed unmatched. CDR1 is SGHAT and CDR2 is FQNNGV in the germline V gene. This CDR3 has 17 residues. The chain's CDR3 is CASSPPGRSGSWYIQYF. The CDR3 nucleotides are TGTGCCAGCAGCCCCCCCGGCCGTAGCGGGAGTTGGTACATTCAGTACTTC. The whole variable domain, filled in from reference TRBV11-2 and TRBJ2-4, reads EAGVAQSPRYKIIEKRQSVAFWCNPISGHATLYWYQQILGQGPKLLIQFQNNGVVDDSQLPKDRFSAERLKGVDSTLKIQPAKLEDSAVYLCASSPPGRSGSWYIQYFGAGTRLSVL.

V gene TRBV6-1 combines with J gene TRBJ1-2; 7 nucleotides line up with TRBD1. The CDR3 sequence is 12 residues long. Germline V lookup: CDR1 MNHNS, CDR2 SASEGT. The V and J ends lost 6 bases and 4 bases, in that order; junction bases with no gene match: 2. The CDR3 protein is CASSRDSYGYTF. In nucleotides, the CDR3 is TGTGCCAGCAGCCGGGACAGCTATGGCTACACCTTC.

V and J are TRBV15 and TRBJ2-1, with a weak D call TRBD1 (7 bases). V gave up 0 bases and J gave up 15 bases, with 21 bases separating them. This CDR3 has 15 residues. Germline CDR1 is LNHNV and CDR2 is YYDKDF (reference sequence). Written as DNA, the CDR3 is TGTGCCACCAGCAGAGATTCCGGGACAGCGGGTGTGCGGTTCTTC. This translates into CATSRDSGTAGVRFF. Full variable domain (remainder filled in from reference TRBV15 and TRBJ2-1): DAMVIQNPRYQVTQFGKPVTLSCSQTLNHNVMYWYQQKSSQAPKLLFHYYDKDFNNEADTPDNFQSRRPNTSFCFLDIRSPGLGDTAMYLCATSRDSGTAGVRFFGPGTRLTVL.

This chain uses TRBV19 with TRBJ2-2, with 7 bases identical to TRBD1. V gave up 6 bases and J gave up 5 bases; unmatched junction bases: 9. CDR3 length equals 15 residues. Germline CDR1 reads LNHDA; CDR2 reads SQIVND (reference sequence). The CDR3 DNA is TGTGCCAGTAGAGTTGGCCAGGGGGTGACCGGGGAGCTGTTTTTT. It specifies CASRVGQGVTGELFF. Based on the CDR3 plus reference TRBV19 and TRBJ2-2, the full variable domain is DGGITQSPKYLFRKEGQNVTLSCEQNLNHDAMYWYRQDPGQGLRLIYYSQIVNDFQKGDIAEGYSVSREKKESFPLTVTSAQKNPTAFYLCASRVGQGVTGELFFGEGSRLTVL.

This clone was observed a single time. The CDR3 DNA reads TGCGCCAGCAGCCAGGCCAGACACGGCGAGCAGTACTTC. It is translated as CASSQARHGEQYF. The chain recombines TRBV4-3 with TRBJ2-7, with D unclear. CDR1 and CDR2 from the germline V gene are LGHNA and YSLEER. V was cut by 3 bases and J by 6 bases, with 12 bases left in between. CDR3 size: 13 residues.

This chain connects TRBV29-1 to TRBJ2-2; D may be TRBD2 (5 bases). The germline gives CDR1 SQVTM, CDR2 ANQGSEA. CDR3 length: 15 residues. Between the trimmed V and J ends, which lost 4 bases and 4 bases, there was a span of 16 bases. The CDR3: CSVVNEGLPTGELFF. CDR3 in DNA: TGCAGCGTTGTTAACGAGGGCCTACCCACCGGGGAGCTGTTTTTT.

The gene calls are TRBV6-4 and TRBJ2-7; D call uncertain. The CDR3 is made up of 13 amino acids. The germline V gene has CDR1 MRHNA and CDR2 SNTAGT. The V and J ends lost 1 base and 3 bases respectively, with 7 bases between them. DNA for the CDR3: TGTGCCAGCAGTGACTTTTTCAACTACGAGCAGTACTTC. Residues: CASSDFFNYEQYF.

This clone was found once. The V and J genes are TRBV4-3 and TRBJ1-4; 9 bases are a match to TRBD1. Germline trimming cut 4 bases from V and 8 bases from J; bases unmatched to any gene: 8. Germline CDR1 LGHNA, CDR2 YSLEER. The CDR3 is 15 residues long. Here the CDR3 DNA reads TGCGCCAGCAGCCTTACAGGGGGCGCGGGAGAAAAACTGTTTTTT. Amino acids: CASSLTGGAGEKLFF.